The clone carrying this T cell receptor (beta chain) was counted between two and nine times. What it recognizes is unknown. CD4+ T cells from unexposed donors were obtained before the COVID-19 pandemic (2011-2018). Isolation of CD4+ T cells took place after about eleven days in culture. These data originate in a study of CD4 T cells in relation to SARS-CoV-2 and coronaviruses. CDR3 length equals 12 residues. Germline CDR1 and CDR2: MNHEY and SMNVEV (reference sequence). V was cut by 6 bases and J by 14 bases, with 19 bases left in between. Assay used: immunoSEQ multiplex PCR; TCRdb lists only in-frame clones, some missing. This table has under 25,000 clones, approximately 78% appearing once.

The sequencing sample was made of CD4+ T cells from PBMCs, cultured in vitro. The V gene is TRBV27, the J gene TRBJ1-2; D possibly corresponds to TRBD1 (5 bases). This TCR derives from a human donor in good health. The CDR3 here is CASSTHGGGMTF. The DNA for the CDR3 is TGTGCCAGCAGCACCCACGGCGGGGGTATGACCTTC.